This T cell receptor beta chain was documented in a study of Graves' ophthalmopathy and Graves' hyperthyroidism. Background on the study: Untreated patients at initial diagnosis provided peripheral blood. Findings of the study overall: The blood repertoire also included most expanded thyroid clonotypes above 0.001 frequency.

Deletions cut 6 bases from V and 7 bases from J, with 15 bases between. Germline values: CDR1 SQVTM, CDR2 ANQGSEA. This CDR3 contains 13 residues. CAS ≥3, NOSPECS ≥4, moderate-to-severe activity and duration under 3 months marked donors with ophthalmopathy. A roughly 10 ml volume of fresh peripheral blood provided the PBMCs. This clonotype has a count of ten or more. Its antigen is unknown. RNA transcripts served as template for amplifying TCR beta CDR3 sequences. RT-PCR in the first round used HTBI primers; a second-round multiplex PCR followed. In TCRdb, the multiplex PCR reads were re-called with MiXCR into one record per CDR3 protein. The data show around 600,000 distinct CDR3 sequences, 35% to 45% seen once.

The chain uses TRBV29-1 and TRBJ1-4; D is possibly TRBD1 (5 bases). Input material: peripheral blood. The clonotype comes from an adult man with Graves' ophthalmopathy. CDR3 nucleotide sequence: TGCAGCGTCAACAGGATTGGAAGTGAAAAACTGTTTTTT. It codes for CSVNRIGSEKLFF.